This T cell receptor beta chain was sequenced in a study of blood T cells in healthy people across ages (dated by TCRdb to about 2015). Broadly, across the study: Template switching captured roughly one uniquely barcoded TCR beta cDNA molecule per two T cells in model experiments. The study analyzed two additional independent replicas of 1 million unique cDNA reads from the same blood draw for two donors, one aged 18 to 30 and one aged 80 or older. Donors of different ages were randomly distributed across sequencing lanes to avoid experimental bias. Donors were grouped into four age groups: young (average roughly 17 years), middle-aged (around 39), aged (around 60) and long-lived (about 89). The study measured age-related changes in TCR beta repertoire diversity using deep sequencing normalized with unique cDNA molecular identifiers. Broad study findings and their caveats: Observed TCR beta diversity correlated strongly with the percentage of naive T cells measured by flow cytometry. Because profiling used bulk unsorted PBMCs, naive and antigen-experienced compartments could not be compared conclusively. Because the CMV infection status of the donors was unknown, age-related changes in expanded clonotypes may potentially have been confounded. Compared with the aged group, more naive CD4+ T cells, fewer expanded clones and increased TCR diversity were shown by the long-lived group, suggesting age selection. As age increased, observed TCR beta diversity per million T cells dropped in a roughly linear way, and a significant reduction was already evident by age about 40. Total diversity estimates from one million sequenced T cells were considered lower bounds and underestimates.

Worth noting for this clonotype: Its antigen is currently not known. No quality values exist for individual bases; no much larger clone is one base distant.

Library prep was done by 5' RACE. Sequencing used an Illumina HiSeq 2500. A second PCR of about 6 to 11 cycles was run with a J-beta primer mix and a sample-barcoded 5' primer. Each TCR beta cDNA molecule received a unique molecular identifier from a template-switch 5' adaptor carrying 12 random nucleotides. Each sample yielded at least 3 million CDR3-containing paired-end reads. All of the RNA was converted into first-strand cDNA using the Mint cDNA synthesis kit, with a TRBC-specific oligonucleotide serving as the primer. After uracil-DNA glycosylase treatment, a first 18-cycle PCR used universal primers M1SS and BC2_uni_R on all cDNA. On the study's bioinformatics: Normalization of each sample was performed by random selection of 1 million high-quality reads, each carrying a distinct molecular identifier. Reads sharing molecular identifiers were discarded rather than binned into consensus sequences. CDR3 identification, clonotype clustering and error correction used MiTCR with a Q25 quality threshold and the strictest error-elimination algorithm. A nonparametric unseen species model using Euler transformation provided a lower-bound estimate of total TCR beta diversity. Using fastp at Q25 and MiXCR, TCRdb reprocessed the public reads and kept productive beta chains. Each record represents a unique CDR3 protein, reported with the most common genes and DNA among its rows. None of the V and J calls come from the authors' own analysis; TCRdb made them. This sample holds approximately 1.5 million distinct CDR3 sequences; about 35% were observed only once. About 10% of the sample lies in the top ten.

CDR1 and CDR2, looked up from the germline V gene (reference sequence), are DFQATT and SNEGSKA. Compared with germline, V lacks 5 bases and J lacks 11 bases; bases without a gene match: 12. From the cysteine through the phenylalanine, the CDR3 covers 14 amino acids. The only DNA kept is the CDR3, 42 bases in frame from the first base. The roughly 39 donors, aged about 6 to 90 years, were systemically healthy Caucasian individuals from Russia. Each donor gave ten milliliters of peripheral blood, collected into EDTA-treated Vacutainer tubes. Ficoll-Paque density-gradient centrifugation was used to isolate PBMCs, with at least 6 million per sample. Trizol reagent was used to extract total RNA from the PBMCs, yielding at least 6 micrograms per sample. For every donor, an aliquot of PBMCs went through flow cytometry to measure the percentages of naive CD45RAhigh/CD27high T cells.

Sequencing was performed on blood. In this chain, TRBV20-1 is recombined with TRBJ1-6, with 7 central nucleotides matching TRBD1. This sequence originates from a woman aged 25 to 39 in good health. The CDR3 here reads CSAESGTVIPPLHF. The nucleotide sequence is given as TGCAGTGCTGAATCCGGGACAGTGATCCCACCCCTCCACTTT.